This note documents a single TCR beta chain sequence. The source of the sample is a study of blood T cell repertoires in COVID-19. Study overall: Nucleic acid was either cDNA or gDNA, and it came from T cells, B-cell-depleted T cells, or PBMCs.

Original processing notes: Reference gene primer amplification yielded estimated nucleated cell counts. The method was immunoSEQ multiplex PCR; TCRdb's version includes in-frame clones alone and lacks a portion of them. The D gene and trimming were derived from the DNA, and the V and J assignments and clone size from that table. The table lists some 99,000 clones, 80% to 90% of them singletons, with 7.9% in the top ten. This CDR3 comprises 12 residues. V was clipped by 4 bases and J by 6 bases; unmatched bases: 2. Germline CDR1 and CDR2: LGHDT and YNNKEL (reference sequence). This clonotype was obtained from a woman aged 80 or over with active or convalescent COVID-19. The chain joins TRBV3-1 (or the pseudogene TRBV3-2) to TRBJ2-7; 8 bases line up with TRBD2. The sample comprised peripheral blood. CDR3 residues: CASSRREAEQYF. CDR3 coding DNA: TGTGCCAGCAGCCGGCGGGAGGCCGAGCAGTACTTC.